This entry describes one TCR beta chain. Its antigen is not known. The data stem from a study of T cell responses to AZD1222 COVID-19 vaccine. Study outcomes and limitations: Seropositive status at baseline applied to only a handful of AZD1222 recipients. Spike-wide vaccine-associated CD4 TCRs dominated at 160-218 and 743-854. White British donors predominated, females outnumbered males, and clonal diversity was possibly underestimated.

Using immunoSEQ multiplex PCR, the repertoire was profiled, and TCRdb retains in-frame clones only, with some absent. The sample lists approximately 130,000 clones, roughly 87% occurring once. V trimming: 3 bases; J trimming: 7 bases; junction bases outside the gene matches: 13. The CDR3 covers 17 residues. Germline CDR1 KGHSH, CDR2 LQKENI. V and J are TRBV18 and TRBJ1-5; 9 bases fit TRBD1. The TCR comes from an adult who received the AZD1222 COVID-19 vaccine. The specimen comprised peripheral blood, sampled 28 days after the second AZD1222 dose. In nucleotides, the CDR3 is TGTGCCAGCTCACCTGGGACAGGGACCCTAGTACGCCAGCCCCAGCATTTT. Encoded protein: CASSPGTGTLVRQPQHF.